Given below is one T cell receptor (beta chain) in context. The data were produced by immunoSEQ multiplex PCR, yet TCRdb's version contains in-frame clones alone and is incomplete. The data show approximately 16,000 clones, around 83% seen once. These data come from a study of T cell changes during pregnancy in multiple sclerosis. The sequenced sample was CD8+ T cells from peripheral blood mononuclear cells, obtained after pregnancy. The TCR sequence derives from a female donor in good health, enrolled as a control in a pregnancy study.

The CDR3 DNA is TGTGCCAGCAGCCTAGAGGACAGGGAAAACTACAATGAGCAGTTCTTC. It translates to CASSLEDRENYNEQFF. This chain joins TRBV7-3 and TRBJ2-1; 8 nucleotides agree with TRBD1. Germline CDR1 reads SGHTA; CDR2 reads FQGTGA. The V gene end was trimmed by 5 bases and the J gene end by 3 bases; junction bases not matched to a gene: 9. The CDR3 extends over 16 amino acids.